The 16 T cell receptor beta chains below were found in one sample sequenced in a study of blood T cell repertoires in COVID-19. Some clones are missing from TCRdb's copy, which holds only in-frame ones; the method was immunoSEQ multiplex PCR. The sample shows approximately 290,000 clones, 70% to 90% of them seen only once. Material for sequencing was PBMCs or T cells enriched from blood (not recorded which). These receptors came from a woman under 40 who had recovered from COVID-19.

This sequence joins TRBV28 and TRBJ2-3; 7 bases are shared with TRBD2. The CDR3 is 16 residues long. The V segment lost 2 bases and the J segment 2 bases; nucleotides outside the gene matches: 7. The germline V gene has CDR1 MDHEN and CDR2 SYDVKM. CDR3 in amino acids: CASSLKLAVPTDTQYF. CDR3 sequence (DNA): TGTGCCAGCAGTTTAAAGCTAGCGGTACCCACAGATACGCAGTATTTT.

V gene TRBV23-1 combines with J gene TRBJ2-1; D ambiguous. TRBV23-1 falls under the ORF class, with uncertain function. The germline V and J ends were trimmed by 3 bases and 4 bases, with 16 bases remaining between them. The CDR3 spans 16 residues. CDR3 loop: CASSHPVGVYYNEQFF. The CDR3 coding sequence is TGCGCCAGCAGTCACCCTGTAGGAGTATATTACAATGAGCAGTTCTTC.

This chain joins TRBV29-1 and TRBJ1-2, with TRBD1 identical over 8 bases. V shed 2 bases, J shed 5 bases, and the junction held 4 bases outside the gene matches. Germline CDR1 is SQVTM and CDR2 is ANQGSEA. The CDR3 is made up of 13 amino acids. The chain's CDR3 is CSVEPGGAYGYTF. The CDR3 coding sequence is TGCAGCGTTGAACCAGGGGGCGCATATGGCTACACCTTC. The variable domain in full, with the rest retrieved from reference TRBV29-1 and TRBJ1-2, is SAVISQKPSRDICQRGTSLTIQCQVDSQVTMMFWYRQQPGQSLTLIATANQGSEATYESGFVIDKFPISRPNLTFSTLTVSNMSPEDSSIYLCSVEPGGAYGYTFGSGTRLTVV.

V gene TRBV11-2 combines with J gene TRBJ1-1, with D maybe TRBD1 (5 bases). Germline assignment: CDR1 SGHAT and CDR2 FQNNGV. V lost 4 bases, J lost 6 bases, and 15 bases lay in between. The CDR3 is 14 amino acids. The CDR3 DNA sequence: TGTGCCAGCAGCTCGAGCACAGGTTTTGCTGAAGCTTTCTTT. Its translation is CASSSSTGFAEAFF. The full variable domain, its missing parts supplied by reference TRBV11-2 and TRBJ1-1, is EAGVAQSPRYKIIEKRQSVAFWCNPISGHATLYWYQQILGQGPKLLIQFQNNGVVDDSQLPKDRFSAERLKGVDSTLKIQPAKLEDSAVYLCASSSSTGFAEAFFGQGTRLTVV.

The chain is built from TRBV30 and TRBJ1-3, with D unclear. The CDR3 totals 12 residues. The ends were cut back, 2 bases at V and 4 bases at J, with 6 bases in the middle. CDR1 and CDR2 from the germline V gene are GTSNPN and SVGIG (reference sequence). The CDR3 DNA sequence: TGTGCCTGGAGTAGAGAGGGAAACACCATATATTTT. This gives the protein CAWSREGNTIYF.

The chain combines TRBV27 with TRBJ1-5; maybe TRBD1 (6 bases). The germline V gene has CDR1 MNHEY and CDR2 SMNVEV (reference sequence). This CDR3 is built from 16 residues. V dropped 7 bases and J dropped 1 base, with 17 bases sitting between them. CDR3 in DNA: TGTGCCAGCACCCTGAGGGGGGGAGCCAGCAATCAGCCCCAGCATTTT. Protein: CASTLRGGASNQPQHF.

Of note for this clone: The junction shows a germline mismatch at one end, possibly a read error. The chain uses TRBV30 and TRBJ2-5; D is possibly TRBD1 (5 bases). CDR3 size: 14 residues. Germline V gene lookup returns CDR1 GTSNPN and CDR2 SVGIG (reference sequence). This chain's CDR3 is CAWRYKGREEPQYF. CDR3 in DNA: TGTGCCTGGAGATACAAAGGCAGGGAAGAGCCCCAGTACTTC.

The chain carries TRBV28 and TRBJ1-2; D gene uncertain. This CDR3 contains 13 residues. V was pared by 2 bases and J by 7 bases, with 11 bases between. CDR1 and CDR2 from the germline V gene are MDHEN and SYDVKM. The CDR3 is CASSLEFRGGYTF. CDR3 DNA: TGTGCCAGCAGTTTAGAGTTTCGTGGTGGCTACACCTTC.

The chain couples TRBV6-2 or TRBV6-3 to TRBJ1-5; 10 bases align to TRBD1. V trimming: 2 bases; J trimming: 11 bases; junction bases outside the gene matches: 0. Germline assignment: CDR1 MNHEY and CDR2 SVGEGT. CDR3 length equals 12 residues. CDR3 protein: CASSYGTGAQHF. In DNA form, the CDR3 reads TGTGCCAGCAGTTACGGGACAGGGGCCCAGCATTTT.

The rearrangement uses TRBV7-2 and TRBJ1-5; 7 bases map to TRBD1. Germline V CDR1 and CDR2: SGHTA, FQGNSA. The ends lost 1 base at V and 1 base at J; junction bases unmatched: 1. The CDR3 covers 15 residues. CDR3 residues: CASSLVTGSNQPQHF. The CDR3 nucleotides are TGTGCCAGCAGCTTAGTGACAGGGAGCAATCAGCCCCAGCATTTT.

The rearrangement joins TRBV27 to TRBJ1-4; tentative D call: TRBD1 (6 bases). Trimming pared 5 bases from V and 5 bases from J, leaving 18 bases between. Germline assignment: CDR1 MNHEY and CDR2 SMNVEV (reference sequence). This CDR3 is 16 amino acids long. CDR3 sequence (DNA): TGTGCCAGCAGTCCCCAGGGGCCCGTTTGGAATGAAAAACTGTTTTTT. Translating gives CASSPQGPVWNEKLFF.

The rearrangement links TRBV6-1 to TRBJ1-1; 8 bases fit TRBD1. V was pared by 0 bases and J by 10 bases, with 13 bases of the junction left unmatched. The V gene's germline CDR1 is MNHNS and CDR2 SASEGT. This CDR3 spans 16 amino acids. CDR3 nucleotides: TGTGCCAGCAGTGAAGCGAGGGGACAGGCGGGGATCGGAGCTTTCTTT. Translating it yields CASSEARGQAGIGAFF.

The V and J genes are TRBV15 and TRBJ1-1, with 7 bases matching TRBD1. Per germline, CDR1 LNHNV and CDR2 YYDKDF (reference sequence). The CDR3 consists of 13 residues. The trim removed 7 bases at V and 2 bases at J, leaving 4 bases unmatched. DNA of the CDR3: TGTGCCACCACCACAGGGGATAACACTGAAGCTTTCTTT. This codes for CATTTGDNTEAFF.

The chain links TRBV4-1 to TRBJ2-2; 13 nucleotides align to TRBD2. This CDR3 region has 18 residues. The V and J ends lost 3 bases and 5 bases, in that order; junction bases with no gene match: 9. CDR1 is MGHRA and CDR2 is YSYEKL in the germline V gene. The CDR3 loop is CASSQLLAGGPRTGELFF. CDR3 DNA: TGCGCCAGCAGCCAGTTACTAGCGGGGGGGCCACGGACCGGGGAGCTGTTTTTT.

CDR3 sequence (DNA): TGTGCCAGCAGCTTAGTGGCTAGCGGGACCTTATCCTACGAGCAGTACTTC. Protein sequence: CASSLVASGTLSYEQYF. The chain employs TRBV7-8 and TRBJ2-7; 9 bases align to TRBD2. CDR3 length: 17 amino acids. CDR1 SGHVS and CDR2 FQNEAQ come from the germline V gene. V dropped 1 base and J dropped 1; count of bases not matched to a gene: 8.

This clone was counted a few times. This rearrangement joins TRBV30 to TRBJ1-5; possibly TRBD1 for D (6 bases). From germline, CDR1 is GTSNPN and CDR2 SVGIG (reference sequence). V gave up 5 bases and J gave up 4 bases, with 21 bases separating them. This CDR3 spans 16 amino acids. The CDR3 DNA reads as TGTGCCTGGGCAACCCCGGGACAACTAGGTAATCAGCCCCAGCATTTT. Amino acids: CAWATPGQLGNQPQHF.